This T cell receptor (beta chain) is drawn from a study of blood T cell repertoires in COVID-19. Background on the study: From the United States, Italy and Spain came samples of acute and convalescent COVID-19.

This CDR3 is 14 amino acids long. Unmatched junction bases numbered 4, after V lost 5 bases and J lost 6 bases. Germline CDR1 reads SNHLY; CDR2 reads FYNNEI. The authors' processing: Reference gene primer amplification yielded estimated nucleated cell counts. TCRdb keeps only in-frame clones here, not all; method: immunoSEQ multiplex PCR. The V and J calls and the clone size are those of that table, but D and trimming were determined from the DNA. The sample holds roughly 230,000 clones; around 84% are singletons and the top ten take about 11%. The V gene is TRBV2, the J gene TRBJ2-2; the match to TRBD1 covers 9 bases. Sequenced material: peripheral blood. The sequence was obtained from a woman aged 80 or over with COVID-19, enrolled during active disease. The CDR3 spells CASSRGQGPGELFF. The CDR3 DNA sequence: TGTGCCAGCAGTAGGGGACAGGGACCCGGGGAGCTGTTTTTT.